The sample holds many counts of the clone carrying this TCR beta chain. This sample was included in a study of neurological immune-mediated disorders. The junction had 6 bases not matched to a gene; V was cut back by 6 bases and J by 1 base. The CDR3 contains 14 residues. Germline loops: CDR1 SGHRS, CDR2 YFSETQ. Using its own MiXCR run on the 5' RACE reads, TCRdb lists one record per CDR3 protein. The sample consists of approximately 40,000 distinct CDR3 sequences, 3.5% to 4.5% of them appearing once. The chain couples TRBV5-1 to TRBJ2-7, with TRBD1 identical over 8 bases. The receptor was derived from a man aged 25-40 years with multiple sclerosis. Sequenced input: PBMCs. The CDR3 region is CASTAGTGSYEQYF. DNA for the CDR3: TGCGCCAGCACAGCCGGGACAGGATCCTACGAGCAGTACTTC.